One sample yielded the 8 T cell receptor beta chains listed below, sequenced in a study of blood T cell repertoires in COVID-19 (dated by TCRdb to the early 2020s). Library creation used the immunoSEQ multiplex PCR assay. TCRdb took over this immuneACCESS table, retaining in-frame rearrangements with V and J assigned. Such tables are incomplete; in checked studies, under half of the missing clones stem from an unresolved V gene, and the remainder is unexplained. In all, the sample holds 170,000 or so clones, and 70% to 80% of those were seen once. The ten largest clones take up approximately 15% of the sample. Sample: PBMCs or T cells enriched from blood (not recorded which). These receptor sequences come from a woman in her forties or fifties who had recovered from COVID-19.

The chain uses TRBV4-2 and TRBJ2-3; the match to TRBD1 covers 8 bases. J gave up 2 bases and V 1 base, and 8 bases lay outside the gene matches. The germline gives CDR1 LGHNA, CDR2 YNFKEQ. This CDR3 has 17 amino acids. The CDR3 nucleotides read TGTGCCAGCAGCCAAGTCGGACAGGGACAACACACAGATACGCAGTATTTT. Its translation: CASSQVGQGQHTDTQYF.

The sample holds one count of this clone. The chain has TRBV6-5 and TRBJ2-1, with TRBD1 as a possible D gene (5 bases). Germline-derived CDR1 and CDR2 are MNHEY and SVGAGI. The CDR3 totals 12 residues. Deletions cut 6 bases from V and 7 bases from J, with 10 bases between. DNA of the CDR3: TGTGCCAGCAGCAGGGCAGCGAATGAGCAGTTCTTC. This encodes CASSRAANEQFF.

This clone was recorded at least ten times. This chain links TRBV5-5 with TRBJ2-5, with D perhaps matching TRBD1 (6 bases). The V end lost 4 bases, the J end lost 2 bases, and 15 bases lay between the germline ends. CDR1 SGHKS and CDR2 YYEKEE come from the germline V gene (reference sequence). The CDR3 loop spans 15 amino acids. For the CDR3, the DNA is TGTGCCAGCAGCCTCCGCCTGGGGACACAAGAGACCCAGTACTTC. Translation gives CASSLRLGTQETQYF. The full variable domain, its missing parts supplied by reference TRBV5-5 and TRBJ2-5, is DAGVTQSPTHLIKTRGQQVTLRCSPISGHKSVSWYQQVLGQGPQFIFQYYEKEERGRGNFPDRFSARQFPNYSSELNVNALLLGDSALYLCASSLRLGTQETQYFGPGTRLLVL.

The V gene is TRBV28, the J gene TRBJ1-1, with D possibly being TRBD1 (6 bases). V was clipped by 8 bases and J by 1 base, with 23 bases between them. The length of the CDR3 is 17 residues. Germline values: CDR1 MDHEN, CDR2 SYDVKM. CDR3 loop: CASSPLKGGERNTEAFF. Here the CDR3 DNA reads TGTGCCAGCTCCCCCCTTAAAGGGGGGGAGCGGAACACTGAAGCTTTCTTT. Variable domain in full (rest from reference TRBV28 and TRBJ1-1): DVKVTQSSRYLVKRTGEKVFLECVQDMDHENMFWYRQDPGLGLRLIYFSYDVKMKEKGDIPEGYSVSREKKERFSLILESASTNQTSMYLCASSPLKGGERNTEAFFGQGTRLTVV.

The chain employs TRBV5-3 and TRBJ1-3; D gene unclear. TRBV5-3 is labeled an ORF, and its function is uncertain. CDR3 length equals 17 residues. The V end lost 3 bases, the J end lost 6 bases, and 22 bases lay between the germline ends. The CDR3 coding sequence is TGTGCCAGAAGCTACTACTGGGTGATACCCCATGAAAACACCATATATTTT. Translation: CARSYYWVIPHENTIYF.

The rearrangement uses TRBV5-6 and TRBJ2-7; TRBD2 matches at 7 bases. J was trimmed by 6 bases and V by 2 bases; bases with no gene match: 11. CDR1 and CDR2 (germline): SGHDT, YYEEEE. The CDR3 is 15 amino acids. CDR3 residues: CASSLLAGVRSEQYF. In nucleotides, the CDR3 is TGTGCCAGCAGCTTATTGGCGGGAGTTCGTTCCGAGCAGTACTTC.

This sequence joins TRBV28 and TRBJ1-6; no clear D gene. Germline values: CDR1 MDHEN, CDR2 SYDVKM. Trimming cost V 6 bases and J 0 bases, with 9 bases left between them. The CDR3 runs 15 residues. CDR3 DNA: TGTGCCAGCAGAGACATGAGCTCCTATAATTCACCCCTCCACTTT. Its translation is CASRDMSSYNSPLHF.

The rearrangement links TRBV12-3 or TRBV12-4 to TRBJ1-4, with D possibly being TRBD1 (5 bases). CDR3 length equals 12 residues. Trimming stripped 6 bases from V and 7 bases from J, with 9 bases between. CDR3 sequence reads: CASSPGIEKLFF. CDR3 DNA: TGTGCCAGCAGCCCAGGGATTGAAAAACTGTTTTTT.